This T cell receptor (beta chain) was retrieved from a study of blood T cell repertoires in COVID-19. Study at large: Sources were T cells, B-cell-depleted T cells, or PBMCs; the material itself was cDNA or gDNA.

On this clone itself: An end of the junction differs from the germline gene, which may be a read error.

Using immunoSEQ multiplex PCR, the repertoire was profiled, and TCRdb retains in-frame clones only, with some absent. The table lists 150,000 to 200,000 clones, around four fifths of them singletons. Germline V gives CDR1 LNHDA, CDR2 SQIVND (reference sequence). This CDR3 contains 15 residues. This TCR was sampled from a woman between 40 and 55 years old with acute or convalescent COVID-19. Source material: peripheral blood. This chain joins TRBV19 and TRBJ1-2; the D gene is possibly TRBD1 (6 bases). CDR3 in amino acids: CASRIGTRGDNGYTF. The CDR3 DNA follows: TGTGCCAGTAGGATAGGGACACGCGGGGATAATGGCTACACCTTC.